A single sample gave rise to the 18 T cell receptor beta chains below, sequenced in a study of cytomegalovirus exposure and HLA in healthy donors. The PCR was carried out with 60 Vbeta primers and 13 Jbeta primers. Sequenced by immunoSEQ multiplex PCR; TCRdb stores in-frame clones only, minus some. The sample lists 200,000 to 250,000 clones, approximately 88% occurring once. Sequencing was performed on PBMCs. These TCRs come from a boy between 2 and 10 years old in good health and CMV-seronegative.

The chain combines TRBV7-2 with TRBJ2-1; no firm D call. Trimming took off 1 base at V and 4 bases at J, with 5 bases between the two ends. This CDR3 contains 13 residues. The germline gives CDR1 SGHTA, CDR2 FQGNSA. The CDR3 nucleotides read TGTGCCAGCAGCTTAGTCGCGTACAATGAGCAGTTCTTC. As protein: CASSLVAYNEQFF.

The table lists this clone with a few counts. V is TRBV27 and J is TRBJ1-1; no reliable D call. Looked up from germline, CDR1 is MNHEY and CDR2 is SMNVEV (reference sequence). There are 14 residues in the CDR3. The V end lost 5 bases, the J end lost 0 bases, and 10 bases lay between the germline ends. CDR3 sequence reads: CASSPLAVNTEAFF. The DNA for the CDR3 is TGTGCCAGCAGTCCGTTGGCTGTGAACACTGAAGCTTTCTTT.

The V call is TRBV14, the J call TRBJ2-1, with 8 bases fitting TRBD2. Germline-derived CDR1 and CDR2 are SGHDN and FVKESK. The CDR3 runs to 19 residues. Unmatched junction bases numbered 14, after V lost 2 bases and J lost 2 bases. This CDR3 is CASSQYDIRGTSPYNEQFF. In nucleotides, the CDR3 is TGTGCCAGCAGCCAATACGATATCCGCGGGACTAGTCCCTACAATGAGCAGTTCTTC.

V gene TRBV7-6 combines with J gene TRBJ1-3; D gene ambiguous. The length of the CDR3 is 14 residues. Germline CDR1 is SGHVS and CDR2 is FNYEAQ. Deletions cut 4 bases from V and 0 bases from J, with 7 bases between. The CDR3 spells CASSSTVSGNTIYF. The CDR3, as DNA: TGTGCCAGCAGCTCAACAGTCTCTGGAAACACCATATATTTT.

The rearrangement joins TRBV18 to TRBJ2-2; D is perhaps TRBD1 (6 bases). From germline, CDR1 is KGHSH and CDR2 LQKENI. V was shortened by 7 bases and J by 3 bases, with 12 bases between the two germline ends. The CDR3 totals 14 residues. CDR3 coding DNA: TGTGCCAGCTTACAGGGTCCGGACACCGGGGAGCTGTTTTTT. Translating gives CASLQGPDTGELFF. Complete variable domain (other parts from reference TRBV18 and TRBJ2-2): NAGVMQNPRHLVRRRGQEARLRCSPMKGHSHVYWYRQLPEEGLKFMVYLQKENIIDESGMPKERFSAEFPKEGPSILRIQQVVRGDSAAYFCASLQGPDTGELFFGEGSRLTVL.

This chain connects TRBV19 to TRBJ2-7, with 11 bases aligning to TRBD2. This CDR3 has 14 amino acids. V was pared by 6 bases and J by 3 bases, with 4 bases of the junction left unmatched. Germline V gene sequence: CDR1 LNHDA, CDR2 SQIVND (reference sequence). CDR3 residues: CASSIGTSGYEQYF. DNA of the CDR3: TGTGCCAGTAGCATCGGGACTAGCGGCTACGAGCAGTACTTC.

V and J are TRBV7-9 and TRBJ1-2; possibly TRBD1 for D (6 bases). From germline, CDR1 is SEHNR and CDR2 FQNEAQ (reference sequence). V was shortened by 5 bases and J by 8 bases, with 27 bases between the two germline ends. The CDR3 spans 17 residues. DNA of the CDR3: TGTGCCAGCAGCCCAACGCAGTCCTCCGGGGGGGCTAGCGGCTACACCTTC. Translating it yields CASSPTQSSGGASGYTF.

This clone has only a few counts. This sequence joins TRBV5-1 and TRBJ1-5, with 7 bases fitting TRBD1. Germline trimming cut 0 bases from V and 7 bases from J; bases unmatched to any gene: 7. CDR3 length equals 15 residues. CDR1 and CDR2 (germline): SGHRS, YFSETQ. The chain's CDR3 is CASSLVDRIGQPQHF. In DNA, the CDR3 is TGCGCCAGCAGCTTGGTGGACAGGATTGGACAGCCCCAGCATTTT.

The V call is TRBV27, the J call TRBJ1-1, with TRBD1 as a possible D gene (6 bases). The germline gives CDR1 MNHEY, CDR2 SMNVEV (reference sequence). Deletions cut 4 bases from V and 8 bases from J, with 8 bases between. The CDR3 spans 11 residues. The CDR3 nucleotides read TGTGCCAGCAGTTACGGGACAGAAGCTTTCTTT. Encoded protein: CASSYGTEAFF.

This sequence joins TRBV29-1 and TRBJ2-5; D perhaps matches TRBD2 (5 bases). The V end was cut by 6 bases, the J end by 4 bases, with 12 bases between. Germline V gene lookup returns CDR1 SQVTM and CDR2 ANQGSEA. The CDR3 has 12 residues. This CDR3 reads CSVMEEVETQYF. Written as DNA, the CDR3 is TGCAGCGTGATGGAGGAGGTAGAGACCCAGTACTTC.

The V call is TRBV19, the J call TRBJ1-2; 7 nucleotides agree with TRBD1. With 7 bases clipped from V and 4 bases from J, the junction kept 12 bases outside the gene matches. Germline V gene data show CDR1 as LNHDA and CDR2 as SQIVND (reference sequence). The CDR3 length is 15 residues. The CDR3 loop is CASITSRDRVYGYTF. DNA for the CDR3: TGTGCCAGTATCACTTCCCGGGACAGAGTCTATGGCTACACCTTC.

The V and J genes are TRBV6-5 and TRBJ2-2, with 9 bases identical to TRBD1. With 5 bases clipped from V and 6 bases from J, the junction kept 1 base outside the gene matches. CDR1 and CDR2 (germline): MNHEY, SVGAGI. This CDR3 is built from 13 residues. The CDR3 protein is CASSTGGAGELFF. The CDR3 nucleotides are TGTGCCAGCAGTACAGGGGGCGCCGGGGAGCTGTTTTTT.

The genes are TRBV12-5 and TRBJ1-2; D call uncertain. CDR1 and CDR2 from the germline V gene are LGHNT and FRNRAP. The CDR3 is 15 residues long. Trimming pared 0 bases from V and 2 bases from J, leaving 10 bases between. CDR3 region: CASGLVTLGNYGYTF. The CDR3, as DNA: TGTGCTAGTGGTTTGGTAACCCTAGGCAACTATGGCTACACCTTC.

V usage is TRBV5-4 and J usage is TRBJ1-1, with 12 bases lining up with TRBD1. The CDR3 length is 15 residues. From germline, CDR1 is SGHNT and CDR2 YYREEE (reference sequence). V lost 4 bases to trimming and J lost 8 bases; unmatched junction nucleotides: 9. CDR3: CASSRPGTGGAEAFF. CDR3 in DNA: TGTGCCAGCAGCCGCCCCGGGACAGGGGGCGCGGAAGCTTTCTTT.

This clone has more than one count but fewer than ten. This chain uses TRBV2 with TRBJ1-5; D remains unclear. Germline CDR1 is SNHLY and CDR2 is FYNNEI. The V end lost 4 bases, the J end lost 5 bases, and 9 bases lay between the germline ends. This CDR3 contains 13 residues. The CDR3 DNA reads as TGTGCCAGCAGTGTGCGGGTGTATCAGCCCCAGCATTTT. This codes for CASSVRVYQPQHF. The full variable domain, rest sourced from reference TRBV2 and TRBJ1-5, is EPEVTQTPSHQVTQMGQEVILRCVPISNHLYFYWYRQILGQKVEFLVSFYNNEISEKSEIFDDQFSVERPDGSNFTLKIRSTKLEDSAMYFCASSVRVYQPQHFGDGTRLSIL.

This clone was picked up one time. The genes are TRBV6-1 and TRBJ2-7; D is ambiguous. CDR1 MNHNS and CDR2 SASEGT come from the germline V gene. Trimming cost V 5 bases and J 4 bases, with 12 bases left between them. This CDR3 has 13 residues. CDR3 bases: TGTGCCAGCAGTTTACGACCAGGTTACGAGCAGTACTTC. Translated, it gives CASSLRPGYEQYF.

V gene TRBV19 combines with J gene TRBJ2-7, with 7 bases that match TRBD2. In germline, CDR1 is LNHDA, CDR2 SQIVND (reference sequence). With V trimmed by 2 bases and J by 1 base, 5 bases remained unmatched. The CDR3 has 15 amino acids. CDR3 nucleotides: TGTGCCAGTAGTATATTGCGGGGGAGGTCCTACGAGCAGTACTTC. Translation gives CASSILRGRSYEQYF.

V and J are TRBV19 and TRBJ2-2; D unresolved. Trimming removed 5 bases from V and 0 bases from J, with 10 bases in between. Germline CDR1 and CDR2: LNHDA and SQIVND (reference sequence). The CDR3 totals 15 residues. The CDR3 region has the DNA TGTGCCAGTAGTCAAGGAGCCGCGAACACCGGGGAGCTGTTTTTT. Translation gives CASSQGAANTGELFF.